By frequency in the sample, the clone carrying this TCR beta chain is medium-sized. This CDR3 is 14 amino acids long. The J segment lost 10 bases and the V segment lost 3 bases, leaving 6 bases of the junction unmatched. In germline, CDR1 is PRHDT, CDR2 FYEKMQ (reference sequence). This sample was taken from a study of T cell responses to AZD1222 COVID-19 vaccine. TCRdb's table, derived via immunoSEQ multiplex PCR, lists solely in-frame clones and lacks some. This table has roughly 21,000 clones, roughly 82% appearing once. The sequences come from peripheral blood, collected on day 0 of AZD1222 vaccination. The genes are TRBV13 and TRBJ1-6, with 7 bases that match TRBD1. This receptor was taken from an adult in good health. CDR3 DNA sequence: TGTGCCAGCAGCTTGACAGGGCCCCAGTCACCCCTCCACTTT. Amino acid sequence: CASSLTGPQSPLHF. Complete variable domain (other parts from reference TRBV13 and TRBJ1-6): AAGVIQSPRHLIKEKRETATLKCYPIPRHDTVYWYQQGPGQDPQFLISFYEKMQSDKGSIPDRFSAQQFSDYHSELNMSSLELGDSALYFCASSLTGPQSPLHFGNGTRLTVT.